This T cell receptor (beta chain) was recovered during a study of cytomegalovirus exposure and HLA in healthy donors. About the study: In an early release, HLA-typed donors contributed roughly 85 million unique TCR sequences.

Amplification used 60 Vbeta primers and 13 Jbeta primers. As processed by the authors: Some 10 million of roughly 81 million unique TCR beta chains were shared, per a later count. The data were produced by immunoSEQ multiplex PCR, yet TCRdb's version contains in-frame clones alone and is incomplete. The V and J calls and clone size were taken over from that table, and D and trimming were inferred from the DNA. The data hold under 300,000 clones, with approximately 82% observed a single time. The germline V gene has CDR1 KGHSH and CDR2 LQKENI. The junction had 11 bases not matched to a gene; V was cut back by 6 bases and J by 4 bases. This CDR3 region has 15 residues.

The sequence derives from a woman aged 55-75 years in good health and CMV-seropositive. The sequencing input was PBMCs. The chain couples TRBV18 to TRBJ2-5; 7 positions agree with TRBD1. CDR3 protein: CASSTPRQGGETQYF. CDR3 sequence (DNA): TGTGCCAGCTCCACGCCCCGACAGGGCGGAGAGACCCAGTACTTC.